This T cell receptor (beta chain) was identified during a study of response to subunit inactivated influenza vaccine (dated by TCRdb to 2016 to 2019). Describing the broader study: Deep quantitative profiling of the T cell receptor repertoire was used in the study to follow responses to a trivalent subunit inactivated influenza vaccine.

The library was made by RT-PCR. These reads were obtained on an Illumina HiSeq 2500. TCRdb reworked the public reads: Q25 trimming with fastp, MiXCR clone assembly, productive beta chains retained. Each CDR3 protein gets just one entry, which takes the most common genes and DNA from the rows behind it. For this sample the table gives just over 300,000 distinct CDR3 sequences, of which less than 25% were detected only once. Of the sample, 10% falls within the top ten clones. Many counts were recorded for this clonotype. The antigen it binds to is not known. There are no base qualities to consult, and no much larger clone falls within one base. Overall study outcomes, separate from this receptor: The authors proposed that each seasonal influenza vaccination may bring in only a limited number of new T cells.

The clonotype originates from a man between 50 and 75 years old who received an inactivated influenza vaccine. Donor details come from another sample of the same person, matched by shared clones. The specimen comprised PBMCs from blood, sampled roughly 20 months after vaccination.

The bases read TGTGCCAGCAGTGGGTACAGGGCTGGCTACACCTTC. The encoded protein is CASSGYRAGYTF. This receptor chain uses TRBV25-1 and TRBJ1-2; TRBD1 might be the D gene, on 6 matching bases. The CDR3 runs 12 residues from the cysteine to the phenylalanine. Solely the CDR3 DNA is kept, with 36 bases framed from the first base. From a lookup of the germline V gene, CDR1 and CDR2 are MGHDK and SYGVNS. V was cut back by 4 bases and J by 7 bases, leaving a gap of 10 bases between them.